The clone carrying this T cell receptor (beta chain) was counted only a few times. Its antigen is unidentified. TCRdb keeps only in-frame clones here, not all; method: immunoSEQ multiplex PCR. The sample carries 50,000 to 60,000 clones, over 80% recorded once. This record comes from a study of OX40 agonist ivuxolimab in advanced cancers. Study details: Across the patients, intravenous ivuxolimab was delivered every 2 weeks at 0.01 to 10 mg/kg. General study points: Doses of 0.1 to 3.0 mg/kg were accompanied by clonal expansion of CD4+ and CD8+ blood T cells by week 6.

V was clipped by 0 bases and J by 3 bases, with 12 bases between them. The CDR3 totals 15 residues. The germline V gene encodes CDR1 SGHTA and CDR2 FQGNSA. Patients were excluded for autoimmune disease history or systemic immunosuppression. The chain carries TRBV7-2 and TRBJ2-7; D tentatively fits TRBD1 or TRBD2 (5 bases each). The specimen was CD4+ or CD8+ T cells sorted from blood, collected in a trial of the OX40 agonist ivuxolimab. The TCR was taken from an adult with an advanced solid tumor such as melanoma, head and neck, liver or kidney cancer. The CDR3 loop reads CASSLAGTPGYEQYF. DNA of the CDR3: TGTGCCAGCAGCTTAGCCGGGACCCCGGGCTACGAGCAGTACTTC. The full variable domain, with the rest looked up from reference TRBV7-2 and TRBJ2-7, is GAGVSQSPSNKVTEKGKDVELRCDPISGHTALYWYRQSLGQGLEFLIYFQGNSAPDKSGLPSDRFSAERTGGSVSTLTIQRTQQEDSAVYLCASSLAGTPGYEQYFGPGTRLTVT.